This TCR beta chain was recovered during a study of cytomegalovirus exposure and HLA in healthy donors. General observations from the study: A later analysis showed that HLA-associated TCR beta chains had undergone more clonal expansion than equally common others. In a later analysis, across HLA loci, associated TCR counts were highest for DRB1, lowest for HLA-C. Several V segments, TRBV6-2 and TRBV6-3 among them, could not be told apart and were dropped.

This clone occurred a few times. The target antigen is unknown. Donors were nominally healthy when sampled, though unrecorded immune exposures were likely. The V and J ends lost 4 bases and 5 bases, in that order; junction bases with no gene match: 9. Per the germline V gene, CDR1 is SGHNT and CDR2 is YENEEA. The CDR3 is made up of 17 amino acids. PCR involved 60 Vbeta and 13 Jbeta primers. TCRdb keeps only in-frame clones here, not all; method: immunoSEQ multiplex PCR. The sample shows about 96,000 clones, 65% to 75% of them seen only once. The sample consisted of PBMCs. V gene TRBV11-3 combines with J gene TRBJ2-1; TRBD2 aligns across 12 bases. This receptor was identified in a female donor in good health and CMV-seropositive. CDR3 amino acids: CASSSQTSGRMNNEQFF. The DNA for the CDR3 is TGTGCCAGCAGCTCACAAACTAGCGGGAGGATGAACAATGAGCAGTTCTTC.